This T cell receptor (beta chain) was identified in a study of blood T cell repertoires in COVID-19. Profiled with immunoSEQ multiplex PCR; TCRdb holds only in-frame clones, not every one. The table has about 260,000 clones, around 88% seen once. The CDR3 extends over 14 amino acids. Per germline, CDR1 MNHEY and CDR2 SMNVEV (reference sequence). V was cut by 5 bases and J by 5 bases, with 12 bases left in between. Material for sequencing was PBMCs or T cells enriched from blood (not recorded which). This TCR came from a woman in her fifties or sixties who had recovered from COVID-19. The gene calls are TRBV27 and TRBJ1-4, with D tentatively TRBD1 (6 bases). The chain's CDR3 is CASSNGQINEKLFF. The CDR3 DNA is TGTGCCAGCAGTAATGGACAGATAAATGAAAAACTGTTTTTT.